The 29 T cell receptor beta chains reported below all come from one sample, sequenced in a study of Graves' ophthalmopathy and Graves' hyperthyroidism (dated by TCRdb to between 2018 and 2020). TCRdb records Illumina HiSeq 2000 as the sequencer. For repertoire sequencing, the TCR beta CDR3 regions were amplified from RNA transcripts. HTBI primers and the Qiagen OneStep RT-PCR kit were used in a first-round RT-PCR, which was followed by a second-round multiplex PCR, size selection and purification. Clones were called with MiXCR by TCRdb after fastp trimmed the public reads at Q25, and only in-frame beta chains were retained. Rows merge per CDR3 protein into single entries with the most common DNA and genes. Present in this sample are approximately 640,000 distinct CDR3 sequences, about 40% of which were seen just once. Together, the top ten hold more than 3% of the sample. The material sequenced was peripheral blood. The receptors shown here come from an adult man with Graves' ophthalmopathy.

This clonotype was detected many times. This sequence joins TRBV11-2 and TRBJ1-1; D not certain. Germline V lookup: CDR1 SGHAT, CDR2 FQNNGV. The CDR3 runs to 13 residues. V was clipped by 5 bases and J by 5 bases, with 12 bases between them. The CDR3: CASSPAGRTEAFF. The DNA for the CDR3 is TGTGCCAGCAGCCCTGCCGGGCGAACTGAAGCTTTCTTT.

This clonotype occurred many times. The chain recombines TRBV7-9 with TRBJ2-2; no clear D. The CDR3 has 13 amino acids. V lost 3 bases and J 7 bases, leaving 9 bases between the germline ends. Germline V lookup: CDR1 SEHNR, CDR2 FQNEAQ (reference sequence). The CDR3 sequence: CASSFSVDGELFF. DNA of the CDR3: TGTGCCAGCAGCTTTTCTGTTGACGGGGAGCTGTTTTTT.

This clonotype showed up many times. One end of the junction is discordant with germline, which a read error may explain. CDR3 protein: CASSFGQGGEQYF. CDR3 nucleotides: TGTGCCAGCAGTTTCGGACAGGGGGGCGAGCAGTACTTC. V and J are TRBV5-1 and TRBJ2-7; TRBD1 matches at 10 bases. CDR1 is SGHRS and CDR2 is YFSETQ in the germline V gene. The CDR3 sequence is 13 residues long.

This chain uses TRBV10-3 with TRBJ1-5, with TRBD1 as a possible D gene (6 bases). This CDR3 comprises 13 residues. In germline, CDR1 is ENHRY, CDR2 SYGVKD. V lost 7 bases and J 5 bases, leaving 12 bases between the germline ends. The DNA of the CDR3 is TGTGCCATCAACACAGGGCAGCATCAGCCCCAGCATTTT. It codes for CAINTGQHQPQHF.

This clonotype appeared many times. The J gene is TRBJ1-6, the V gene TRBV6-5, with no clear D. This CDR3 is 12 amino acids long. Germline assignment: CDR1 MNHEY and CDR2 SVGAGI. The V and J ends lost 5 bases and 7 bases respectively, with 6 bases between them. The CDR3 loop reads CASSELNSPLHF. Here the CDR3 DNA reads TGTGCCAGCAGTGAACTCAATTCACCCCTCCACTTT.

This clonotype was counted only a few times. The junction shows a germline mismatch at one end, possibly a read error. This rearrangement joins TRBV11-2 to TRBJ2-2; maybe TRBD2 (5 bases). Germline V gives CDR1 SGHAT, CDR2 FQNNGV. The CDR3 runs 16 residues. CDR3 protein: CASSQGPRDFPGELFF. CDR3 nucleotides: TGCGCCAGCAGCCAAGGTCCTCGGGATTTTCCCGGGGAGCTGTTTTTT.

CDR3 nucleotides: TGTGCCATCAGTGAGGGAGCGGAGGAGACCCAGTACTTC. Amino acid sequence: CAISEGAEETQYF. The V gene is TRBV10-3, the J gene TRBJ2-5, with D maybe TRBD2 (5 bases). V was cut by 2 bases and J by 5 bases, with 9 bases left in between. This CDR3 region has 13 residues. Germline lookup yields CDR1 ENHRY and CDR2 SYGVKD.

This clonotype was counted at least ten times. This chain connects TRBV10-3 to TRBJ2-5; D is possibly TRBD2 (5 bases). Per the germline V gene, CDR1 is ENHRY and CDR2 is SYGVKD. V gave up 0 bases and J gave up 5 bases, with 10 bases separating them. This CDR3 has 14 amino acids. The CDR3 spells CAISESRDPETQYF. The CDR3 coding sequence is TGTGCCATCAGTGAGTCCCGGGATCCCGAGACCCAGTACTTC.

This CDR3 is CASRPLAGDKTQYF. In DNA, the CDR3 is TGTGCCAGCAGGCCACTAGCGGGAGACAAGACCCAGTACTTC. The rearrangement joins TRBV9 to TRBJ2-5; TRBD2 agrees at 11 bases. Germline CDR1 SGDLS, CDR2 YYNGEE. This CDR3 has 14 residues. J was trimmed by 6 bases and V by 5 bases; bases with no gene match: 6.

There are a few counts of this clonotype. This rearrangement joins TRBV9 to TRBJ2-5, with TRBD1 as a possible D gene (5 bases). V lost 4 bases and J 0 bases, leaving 13 bases between the germline ends. This CDR3 is built from 15 residues. Germline CDR1 reads SGDLS; CDR2 reads YYNGEE. The CDR3 bases are TGTGCCAGCAGCCAAGGGTACAGGTACCAAGAGACCCAGTACTTC. Its protein is CASSQGYRYQETQYF.

The V gene is TRBV2, the J gene TRBJ1-2; D ambiguous. Germline V lookup: CDR1 SNHLY, CDR2 FYNNEI. The CDR3 runs 16 residues. Trimming shortened V by 1 base and J by 4 bases, and 16 bases separated the two germline ends. In DNA, the CDR3 is TGTGCCAGCAGTGAAGTTTCAGCTTCTCTGGGCTATGGCTACACCTTC. Protein sequence: CASSEVSASLGYGYTF.

Only a few counts were recorded for this clonotype. The CDR3 loop is CASSPLGQGREKETQYF. Here the CDR3 DNA reads TGTGCCAGCAGTCCCCTCGGACAGGGTAGGGAAAAAGAGACCCAGTACTTC. This chain joins TRBV7-3 and TRBJ2-5; 8 bases are a match to TRBD1. The germline V gene has CDR1 SGHTA and CDR2 FQGTGA. V dropped 6 bases and J dropped 3; count of bases not matched to a gene: 15. The CDR3 loop spans 17 amino acids.

With respect to this clonotype: A junction end diverges from the germline sequence, so it may reflect a read error. The V gene is TRBV7-9, the J gene TRBJ2-7; possible D gene TRBD2, 5 bases. CDR3 size: 13 residues. Germline V gene lookup returns CDR1 SEHNR and CDR2 FQNEAQ (reference sequence). The CDR3, as DNA: TGTGCCAGCAGCTTGGACTTGTTTTACGAGCCGTACTTC. It is translated as CASSLDLFYEPYF.

This clonotype showed up many times. The V gene is TRBV7-9, the J gene TRBJ1-6; D remains ambiguous. The CDR3 sequence is 13 residues long. V lost 5 bases, J lost 7 bases, and 9 bases lay in between. Germline V CDR1 and CDR2: SEHNR, FQNEAQ (reference sequence). The CDR3 here is CASSPTGNSPLHF. The CDR3 DNA is TGTGCCAGCAGCCCGACGGGAAATTCACCCCTCCACTTT.

The chain is built from TRBV2 and TRBJ2-6; D unclear. The V and J ends lost 6 bases and 0 bases respectively, with 15 bases between them. Looked up from germline, CDR1 is SNHLY and CDR2 is FYNNEI. This CDR3 contains 17 residues. As DNA, the CDR3 is TGTGCCAGCAGCCAAGCCGGCCCGAGCTCTGGGGCCAACGTCCTGACTTTC. Its protein product is CASSQAGPSSGANVLTF.

This clonotype was seen repeatedly, ten times or more. The V and J genes are TRBV6-5 and TRBJ2-5; 12 bases align to TRBD2. Losses at the gene ends were 6 bases for V and 1 base for J; bases not matched to a gene: 6. Germline V gene data show CDR1 as MNHEY and CDR2 as SVGAGI. The CDR3 covers 16 residues. CDR3 residues: CASSHTSGGSQETQYF. Written as DNA, the CDR3 is TGTGCCAGCAGCCATACTAGCGGGGGGTCCCAAGAGACCCAGTACTTC.

Only one count was recorded for this clonotype. V gene TRBV29-1 combines with J gene TRBJ2-7; D is possibly TRBD2 (5 bases). Trimming left V 4 bases short and J 1 base short, with 17 bases between. The germline CDR1 and CDR2 sequences are SQVTM and ANQGSEA. This CDR3 has 15 residues. CDR3 coding DNA: TGCAGCGTTGTCGGTACGGCCTGGGAGTCCTACGAGCAGTACTTC. It translates to CSVVGTAWESYEQYF.

This clonotype appeared many times. The rearrangement joins TRBV3-1 to TRBJ1-5, with D possibly being TRBD1 (6 bases). The CDR3 runs 17 residues. Trimming removed 0 bases from V and 0 bases from J, with 12 bases in between. Per germline, CDR1 LGHDT and CDR2 YNNKEL (reference sequence). As DNA, the CDR3 is TGTGCCAGCAGCCAAGATAGCACAGGGCATAGCAATCAGCCCCAGCATTTT. It encodes CASSQDSTGHSNQPQHF. Based on the CDR3 plus reference TRBV3-1 and TRBJ1-5, the full variable domain is DTAVSQTPKYLVTQMGNDKSIKCEQNLGHDTMYWYKQDSKKFLKIMFSYNNKELIINETVPNRFSPKSPDKAHLNLHINSLELGDSAVYFCASSQDSTGHSNQPQHFGDGTRLSIL.

This clonotype was detected only once. This chain joins TRBV20-1 and TRBJ2-7, with a possible D match to TRBD2 (6 bases). The J call is doubtful: the DNA matches TRBJ2-1 better. Germline CDR1 and CDR2: DFQATT and SNEGSKA (reference sequence). CDR3 length: 12 residues. The CDR3 protein is CSARGGLNEQFF. The CDR3 DNA reads TGCAGTGCTAGGGGGGGTCTCAATGAGCAGTTCTTC.

The table lists this clonotype with a few counts. DNA for the CDR3: TGCGCCAGCAGCTTGGAAGGTATGATTGGGGGAGACACTGAAGCTTTCTTT. This translates into CASSLEGMIGGDTEAFF. The chain recombines TRBV5-1 with TRBJ1-1; tentative D call: TRBD1 (5 bases). Trimming cost V 0 bases and J 3 bases, with 18 bases left between them. Germline lookup yields CDR1 SGHRS and CDR2 YFSETQ. The CDR3 runs 17 residues.

J is TRBJ2-2 and V is TRBV7-3; 12 nucleotides agree with TRBD2. Germline V gene sequence: CDR1 SGHTA, CDR2 FQGTGA. The CDR3 consists of 16 residues. J lost 5 bases, V lost 8 bases, and 9 bases had no gene match. The DNA of the CDR3 is TGTGCCAGCGGGGCCGGACTAGCGGGAAGGACCGGGGAGCTGTTTTTT. Its translation is CASGAGLAGRTGELFF.

This clonotype came up a few times. The rearrangement uses TRBV27 and TRBJ1-4, with D hard to call. The CDR3 totals 14 residues. Germline CDR1 reads MNHEY; CDR2 reads SMNVEV (reference sequence). V lost 3 bases, J lost 3 bases, and 8 bases lay in between. The CDR3 DNA reads as TGTGCCAGCAGTTTGGGCGAGGCTAATGAAAAACTGTTTTTT. Translated: CASSLGEANEKLFF.

In this sample, this clonotype turned up many times. The chain combines TRBV7-2 with TRBJ2-7, with D perhaps TRBD1 (7 bases). The V gene's germline CDR1 is SGHTA and CDR2 FQGNSA. V lost 5 bases and J lost 0, with 14 bases in between. This CDR3 contains 15 residues. CDR3 sequence reads: CASSAGQLSSYEQYF. As DNA, the CDR3 is TGTGCCAGCAGCGCGGGACAGCTGAGCTCCTACGAGCAGTACTTC. Full variable domain (remainder filled in from reference TRBV7-2 and TRBJ2-7): GAGVSQSPSNKVTEKGKDVELRCDPISGHTALYWYRQSLGQGLEFLIYFQGNSAPDKSGLPSDRFSAERTGGSVSTLTIQRTQQEDSAVYLCASSAGQLSSYEQYFGPGTRLTVT.

CDR3 protein: CALFGGGYGYTF. The CDR3 nucleotides are TGTGCCCTCTTCGGGGGCGGTTATGGCTACACCTTC. The V call is TRBV2, the J call TRBJ1-2; maybe TRBD1 (6 bases). With 11 bases removed from V and 5 bases from J, the gap between germline ends came to 15 bases. The CDR3 covers 12 residues. Germline V gives CDR1 SNHLY, CDR2 FYNNEI.

This sequence joins TRBV29-1 and TRBJ2-5; 8 nucleotides match TRBD1. The germline V gene has CDR1 SQVTM and CDR2 ANQGSEA. The CDR3 consists of 13 residues. J was trimmed by 1 base and V by 8 bases; bases with no gene match: 6. CDR3 residues: CSQDRAAQETQYF. The DNA of the CDR3 is TGCAGCCAGGACAGGGCGGCCCAAGAGACCCAGTACTTC. The variable domain in full, with the rest retrieved from reference TRBV29-1 and TRBJ2-5, is SAVISQKPSRDICQRGTSLTIQCQVDSQVTMMFWYRQQPGQSLTLIATANQGSEATYESGFVIDKFPISRPNLTFSTLTVSNMSPEDSSIYLCSQDRAAQETQYFGPGTRLLVL.

This clonotype was counted only a few times. The chain combines TRBV6-4 with TRBJ1-1; 8 bases map to TRBD1. With V trimmed by 7 bases and J by 3 bases, 10 bases remained unmatched. There are 15 residues in the CDR3. The germline gives CDR1 MRHNA, CDR2 SNTAGT. In nucleotides, the CDR3 is TGTGCCAGCAACAGAGACAGGGGCCGGGACACTGAAGCTTTCTTT. Encoded protein: CASNRDRGRDTEAFF.

In this sample, this clonotype turned up a few times. V usage is TRBV13 and J usage is TRBJ1-2; tentatively, D is TRBD1 (6 bases). The length of the CDR3 is 14 residues. The ends were cut back, 2 bases at V and 7 bases at J, with 14 bases in the middle. The germline V gene encodes CDR1 PRHDT and CDR2 FYEKMQ (reference sequence). Here the CDR3 reads CASSLSGGSSGYTF. CDR3 bases: TGTGCCAGCAGCTTAAGCGGGGGCTCGTCTGGCTACACCTTC.

This clonotype was seen more than once but under ten times. The rearrangement links TRBV30 to TRBJ1-1; the D is unclear. The germline V and J ends were trimmed by 0 bases and 0 bases, with 2 bases remaining between them. Germline CDR1 and CDR2: GTSNPN and SVGIG (reference sequence). This CDR3 is built from 12 residues. In DNA, the CDR3 is TGTGCCTGGAGTGTAATGAACACTGAAGCTTTCTTT. Amino acids: CAWSVMNTEAFF.

The sample holds many counts of this clonotype. The J gene is TRBJ1-6, the V gene TRBV19; the D gene is possibly TRBD1 (5 bases). Looked up from germline, CDR1 is LNHDA and CDR2 is SQIVND (reference sequence). The CDR3 runs 14 residues. V was shortened by 5 bases and J by 7 bases, with 12 bases between the two germline ends. CDR3 loop: CASSGEGRNSPLHF. Here the CDR3 DNA reads TGTGCCAGTAGTGGAGAGGGACGGAATTCACCCCTCCACTTT. The full variable domain, completed using reference TRBV19 and TRBJ1-6, is DGGITQSPKYLFRKEGQNVTLSCEQNLNHDAMYWYRQDPGQGLRLIYYSQIVNDFQKGDIAEGYSVSREKKESFPLTVTSAQKNPTAFYLCASSGEGRNSPLHFGNGTRLTVT.